This TCR beta chain was sequenced during a study of CD8+ T cells in alopecia areata. The CDR3 totals 14 residues. V lost 3 bases, J lost 7 bases, and 13 bases lay in between. Germline-derived CDR1 and CDR2 are SQVTM and ANQGSEA. Extraction and reverse transcription of RNA yielded cDNA as the sequencing template. The repertoire was sequenced with immunoSEQ multiplex PCR; TCRdb's copy has only in-frame clones and lacks some. Altogether more than 150,000 clones are present, 55% to 70% being singletons, with the ten largest covering over 3%. The treatment denotes: oral pan-JAK inhibitor, 5-10 mg twice daily.

The rearrangement uses TRBV29-1 and TRBJ1-6; maybe TRBD1 (5 bases). The source was CD4+ T cells sorted from blood, collected at week 4, from a patient treated with tofacitinib. The sequence was obtained from a human donor with alopecia areata. In DNA, the CDR3 is TGCAGCGTTGATTGCGACAGCAAGAATTCACCCCTCCACTTT. The encoded protein is CSVDCDSKNSPLHF.